These 26 T cell receptor beta chains originate from one sample sequenced in a study of shared clonotypes between healthy human individuals. Produced via immunoSEQ multiplex PCR; TCRdb's table is partial and in-frame only. The sample carries around 2,000,000 clones, approximately 95% recorded once. The naive CD8 population came from CD45RO-negative cells selected for CCR7, without terminally differentiated effector memory CD45RA+ cells. The sample consisted of naive CD8+ T cells sorted from blood. The receptor set was obtained from a man aged 18-30 years in good health.

V gene TRBV11-2 combines with J gene TRBJ2-7; TRBD2 is a possible D gene (5 bases). The CDR3 spans 15 residues. Trimming cost V 1 base and J 5 bases, with 15 bases left between them. CDR1 and CDR2 from the germline V gene are SGHAT and FQNNGV. The CDR3 DNA reads as TGTGCCAGCAGCTTAGCGGGGAGTTCGTTCGACGAGCAGTACTTC. It specifies CASSLAGSSFDEQYF. Full variable domain (rest looked up from reference TRBV11-2 and TRBJ2-7): EAGVAQSPRYKIIEKRQSVAFWCNPISGHATLYWYQQILGQGPKLLIQFQNNGVVDDSQLPKDRFSAERLKGVDSTLKIQPAKLEDSAVYLCASSLAGSSFDEQYFGPGTRLTVT.

This sequence joins TRBV7-6 and TRBJ2-7, with D possibly matching TRBD1 (5 bases). The germline gives CDR1 SGHVS, CDR2 FNYEAQ. This CDR3 has 15 residues. Trimming took 0 bases from V and 7 from J, leaving 16 bases between them. CDR3 in amino acids: CASSLAAGIIEEQYF. Written as DNA, the CDR3 is TGTGCCAGCAGCTTAGCGGCAGGGATCATTGAAGAGCAGTACTTC. Full variable domain (missing parts from reference TRBV7-6 and TRBJ2-7): GAGVSQSPRYKVTKRGQDVALRCDPISGHVSLYWYRQALGQGPEFLTYFNYEAQQDKSGLPNDRFSAERPEGSISTLTIQRTEQRDSAMYRCASSLAAGIIEEQYFGPGTRLTVT.

This chain links TRBV4-1 with TRBJ1-4; the match to TRBD1 covers 11 bases. The CDR3 has 18 amino acids. Germline V gives CDR1 MGHRA, CDR2 YSYEKL. With V trimmed by 1 base and J by 7 bases, 11 bases remained unmatched. The chain's CDR3 is CASSQVWTGGVRGEKLFF. CDR3 sequence (DNA): TGCGCCAGCAGCCAAGTGTGGACAGGGGGCGTTCGGGGTGAAAAACTGTTTTTT.

This chain links TRBV19 with TRBJ2-7; TRBD1 aligns across 9 bases. Germline CDR1 is LNHDA and CDR2 is SQIVND (reference sequence). The CDR3 runs 13 residues. V gave up 5 bases and J gave up 6 bases; unmatched junction bases: 5. The CDR3 loop reads CASSSGTGSEQYF. The CDR3 coding sequence is TGTGCCAGTAGTTCGGGGACAGGGTCCGAGCAGTACTTC.

The chain recombines TRBV27 with TRBJ2-7; TRBD1 matches at 7 bases. Trimming took 2 bases from V and 2 from J; bases not matched to a gene: 3. Germline loops: CDR1 MNHEY, CDR2 SMNVEV (reference sequence). The CDR3 has 14 residues. The CDR3 spells CASSLIGGAYEQYF. In DNA, the CDR3 is TGTGCCAGCAGTTTAATAGGGGGCGCCTACGAGCAGTACTTC.

This chain joins TRBV19 and TRBJ1-2; 9 bases map to TRBD1. V shed 9 bases and J 4 bases; nucleotides not matched to a gene: 9. CDR3 length: 14 amino acids. CDR1 and CDR2 from the germline V gene are LNHDA and SQIVND (reference sequence). CDR3 in amino acids: CASPPGQGSYGYTF. The CDR3 DNA reads TGTGCCAGCCCCCCGGGACAGGGTTCCTATGGCTACACCTTC.

The rearrangement links TRBV10-2 to TRBJ2-2, with D uncertain. Trimming stripped 10 bases from V and 3 bases from J, with 6 bases between. Germline V gene lookup returns CDR1 WSHSY and CDR2 SAAADI. CDR3 length: 11 amino acids. The CDR3 sequence is CAIADTGELFF. The CDR3 region has the DNA TGCGCCATCGCTGACACCGGGGAGCTGTTTTTT.

This rearrangement joins TRBV10-3 to TRBJ2-7; 8 bases map to TRBD1. Germline V gene lookup returns CDR1 ENHRY and CDR2 SYGVKD. The CDR3 loop spans 14 amino acids. The V and J ends lost 5 bases and 1 base, in that order; junction bases with no gene match: 4. CDR3 nucleotides: TGTGCCATCAGTAGGACAGGGACGTCCTACGAGCAGTACTTC. Residues: CAISRTGTSYEQYF.

The rearrangement joins TRBV19 to TRBJ2-5; 10 bases map to TRBD1. Germline lookup yields CDR1 LNHDA and CDR2 SQIVND (reference sequence). The CDR3 has 15 residues. The J segment lost 4 bases and the V segment lost 5 bases, leaving 7 bases of the junction unmatched. CDR3 region: CASSDQTGGLETQYF. The CDR3 bases are TGTGCCAGTAGTGACCAGACAGGGGGCTTAGAGACCCAGTACTTC.

The CDR3 here is CASTLYRGLQNTEAFF. CDR3 DNA sequence: TGTGCCAGCACCCTCTACAGGGGGCTACAGAACACTGAAGCTTTCTTT. This rearrangement joins TRBV28 to TRBJ1-1, with TRBD1 identical over 9 bases. Trimming took 7 bases from V and 1 from J; bases not matched to a gene: 10. The CDR3 totals 16 residues. From germline, CDR1 is MDHEN and CDR2 SYDVKM.

This clone was recorded once. The rearrangement joins TRBV25-1 to TRBJ2-5; D gene uncertain. This CDR3 region has 16 residues. Germline CDR1 is MGHDK and CDR2 is SYGVNS. With 1 base removed from V and 2 bases from J, the gap between germline ends came to 14 bases. The CDR3, as DNA: TGTGCCAGCAGTGAATGGTATACAGAGAAACAAGAGACCCAGTACTTC. It encodes CASSEWYTEKQETQYF.

The CDR3 loop reads CASSYYSGQYEQYF. As DNA, the CDR3 is TGTGCCAGCAGTTACTATTCGGGACAGTACGAGCAGTACTTC. The rearrangement uses TRBV6-6 and TRBJ2-7; 7 bases map to TRBD1. Germline V gene data show CDR1 as MNHNY and CDR2 as SVGAGI (reference sequence). The junction had 4 bases not matched to a gene; V was cut back by 1 base and J by 4 bases. There are 14 residues in the CDR3.

The gene calls are TRBV2 and TRBJ2-2; D is unresolved. This CDR3 spans 15 amino acids. CDR1 and CDR2 from the germline V gene are SNHLY and FYNNEI. V gave up 1 base and J gave up 2 bases, with 8 bases separating them. The CDR3 DNA follows: TGTGCCAGCAGTGAAGTCAGTGGCAACACCGGGGAGCTGTTTTTT. Encoded protein: CASSEVSGNTGELFF.

The J gene is TRBJ2-5, the V gene TRBV7-3; 11 bases fit TRBD2. Germline-derived CDR1 and CDR2 are SGHTA and FQGTGA. The trim removed 5 bases at V and 5 bases at J, leaving 16 bases unmatched. The CDR3 totals 18 residues. The DNA of the CDR3 is TGTGCCAGCAGCCCCGGTTTAGCGGGGGGGCGTTTTTCGGAGACCCAGTACTTC. It is translated as CASSPGLAGGRFSETQYF. The whole variable domain, remainder taken from reference TRBV7-3 and TRBJ2-5, is GAGVSQTPSNKVTEKGKYVELRCDPISGHTALYWYRQSLGQGPEFLIYFQGTGAADDSGLPNDRFFAVRPEGSVSTLKIQRTERGDSAVYLCASSPGLAGGRFSETQYFGPGTRLLVL.

The chain recombines TRBV20-1 with TRBJ2-7, with unresolved D. The length of the CDR3 is 11 residues. Trimming removed 4 bases from V and 3 bases from J, with 7 bases in between. CDR1 is DFQATT and CDR2 is SNEGSKA in the germline V gene (reference sequence). The DNA for the CDR3 is TGCAGTGCTAATCTCGGCTACGAGCAGTACTTC. The encoded protein is CSANLGYEQYF.

The chain couples TRBV10-2 to TRBJ1-5, with no clear D. The germline V gene has CDR1 WSHSY and CDR2 SAAADI. This CDR3 spans 13 amino acids. V lost 8 bases, J lost 5 bases, and 13 bases lay in between. The CDR3 DNA is TGCGCCAGCGCGGACGGAATTGATCAGCCCCAGCATTTT. It yields the protein CASADGIDQPQHF.

Worth noting for this clone: Other nucleotide sequences from this sample produce the same CDR3. The chain carries TRBV5-1 and TRBJ2-7; D perhaps matches TRBD2 (5 bases). Germline CDR1 SGHRS, CDR2 YFSETQ. The CDR3 is 12 residues long. Between the trimmed V and J ends, which lost 0 bases and 7 bases, there was a span of 8 bases. The CDR3 loop is CASSLAGEEQYF. CDR3 bases: TGCGCCAGCAGCTTGGCCGGGGAGGAGCAGTACTTC.

This rearrangement joins TRBV4-3 to TRBJ2-1; D unresolved. CDR3 size: 14 residues. Trimming shortened V by 1 base and J by 8 bases, and 12 bases separated the two germline ends. Germline values: CDR1 LGHNA, CDR2 YSLEER. The CDR3 sequence is CASSQAFRFDEQFF. CDR3 sequence (DNA): TGCGCCAGCAGCCAAGCGTTTAGATTCGATGAGCAGTTCTTC.

The V call is TRBV11-2, the J call TRBJ2-7; tentatively, D is TRBD2 (5 bases). Trimming left V 4 bases short and J 0 bases short, with 13 bases between. The CDR3 spans 15 residues. The germline gives CDR1 SGHAT, CDR2 FQNNGV. CDR3: CASSSGVAYSYEQYF. In DNA form, the CDR3 reads TGTGCCAGCAGCTCCGGGGTAGCCTACTCCTACGAGCAGTACTTC.

This chain uses TRBV6-6 with TRBJ2-1; possibly TRBD2 for D (6 bases). The CDR3 loop spans 14 amino acids. CDR1 and CDR2 (germline): MNHNY, SVGAGI (reference sequence). V shed 2 bases and J shed 7 bases, with 12 bases lying between them. Here the CDR3 reads CASSYVGDFNEQFF. The CDR3 bases are TGTGCCAGCAGTTACGTAGGGGACTTTAATGAGCAGTTCTTC.

A note on this clone: Other DNA sequences within the sample encode an identical CDR3. The V gene is TRBV6-5, the J gene TRBJ2-7; D remains ambiguous. The germline CDR1 and CDR2 sequences are MNHEY and SVGAGI. CDR3 length: 14 amino acids. Trimming cost V 0 bases and J 0 bases, with 6 bases left between them. The CDR3 spells CASSYSSPSYEQYF. The DNA for the CDR3 is TGTGCCAGCAGTTACTCGAGTCCCTCCTACGAGCAGTACTTC.

On this clone itself: The same CDR3 also results from other DNA sequences found in this sample. The chain combines TRBV28 with TRBJ2-7, with 13 positions matching TRBD2. This CDR3 contains 15 residues. CDR1 is MDHEN, CDR2 SYDVKM, per germline. V shed 6 bases, J shed 3 bases, and the junction held 5 bases outside the gene matches. CDR3 amino acids: CASSPRTSGSYEQYF. The CDR3 nucleotides read TGTGCCAGCAGCCCTAGGACTAGCGGGAGCTACGAGCAGTACTTC.

The chain links TRBV7-9 to TRBJ1-4, with 8 bases identical to TRBD1. The germline V gene encodes CDR1 SEHNR and CDR2 FQNEAQ (reference sequence). V shed 4 bases and J 5 bases; nucleotides not matched to a gene: 9. CDR3 size: 16 residues. DNA of the CDR3: TGTGCCAGCAGCTCCGACAGGGGAATGGAGAATGAAAAACTGTTTTTT. Amino acids: CASSSDRGMENEKLFF.

The V gene is TRBV9, the J gene TRBJ2-4; 7 positions match TRBD2. Germline V CDR1 and CDR2: SGDLS, YYNGEE. V was pared by 3 bases and J by 1 base, with 1 base of the junction left unmatched. There are 14 residues in the CDR3. The CDR3, as DNA: TGTGCCAGCAGCGACGGGGGGGCCAAAAACATTCAGTACTTC. This encodes CASSDGGAKNIQYF.

J is TRBJ2-7 and V is TRBV7-9; no definite D call. The CDR3 runs to 12 residues. In germline, CDR1 is SEHNR, CDR2 FQNEAQ (reference sequence). V was trimmed by 6 bases and J by 3 bases, leaving 9 bases between them. Here the CDR3 reads CASSSTYYEQYF. CDR3 nucleotide sequence: TGTGCCAGCAGTTCTACATACTACGAGCAGTACTTC.

As concerns this clone: The identical CDR3 is also encoded by other nucleotide sequences in the sample. The chain has TRBV11-2 and TRBJ2-7, with D possibly being TRBD1 (5 bases). The CDR3 has 13 amino acids. Germline V gives CDR1 SGHAT, CDR2 FQNNGV. Trimming cost V 1 base and J 3 bases, with 7 bases left between them. CDR3 nucleotides: TGTGCCAGCAGCTTAGGGGGCGACTACGAGCAGTACTTC. Residues: CASSLGGDYEQYF.